This T cell receptor beta chain was found in a study of blood T cells in healthy people across ages. Findings of the study overall: Age advanced and TCR beta diversity per million T cells fell, roughly linearly.

Together with a sample-barcoded 5' primer, a J-beta primer mix was included in a second PCR lasting about 7 to 11 cycles. Every cDNA molecule bore a tag from a template-switch adaptor containing 12 random nucleotides. The yield of each sample was at least 2.5 million CDR3-containing paired-end reads. Using its own MiXCR run on the 5' RACE reads, TCRdb lists one record per CDR3 protein. The data contain roughly 700,000 distinct CDR3 sequences, roughly 30% of them singletons. A word on this clonotype: The antigen remains undetermined.

Looked up from germline, CDR1 is DFQATT and CDR2 is SNEGSKA (reference sequence). The CDR3 is made up of 14 amino acids. With V trimmed by 4 bases and J by 10 bases, 12 bases remained unmatched. Each sample gave at least 6.5 million isolated PBMCs. This TCR came from an elderly woman in good health. The chain employs TRBV20-1 and TRBJ2-7, with 11 bases identical to TRBD2. Sequences were obtained from blood. This chain's CDR3 is CSAIMASGGYGQYF. DNA of the CDR3: TGCAGTGCTATAATGGCTAGCGGGGGGTACGGACAGTACTTC.